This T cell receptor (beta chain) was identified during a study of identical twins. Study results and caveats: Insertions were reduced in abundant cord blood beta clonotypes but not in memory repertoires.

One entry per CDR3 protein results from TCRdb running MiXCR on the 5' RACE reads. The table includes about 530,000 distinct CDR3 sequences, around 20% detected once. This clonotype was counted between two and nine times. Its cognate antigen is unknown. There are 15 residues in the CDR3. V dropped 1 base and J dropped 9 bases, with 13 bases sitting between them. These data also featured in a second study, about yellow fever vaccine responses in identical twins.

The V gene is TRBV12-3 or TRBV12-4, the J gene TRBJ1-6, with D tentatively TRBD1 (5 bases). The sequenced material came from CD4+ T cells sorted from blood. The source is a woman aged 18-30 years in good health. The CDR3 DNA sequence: TGTGCCAGCAGTTTAGGGGTGTACGGGGGTTCACCCCTCCACTTT. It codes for CASSLGVYGGSPLHF.